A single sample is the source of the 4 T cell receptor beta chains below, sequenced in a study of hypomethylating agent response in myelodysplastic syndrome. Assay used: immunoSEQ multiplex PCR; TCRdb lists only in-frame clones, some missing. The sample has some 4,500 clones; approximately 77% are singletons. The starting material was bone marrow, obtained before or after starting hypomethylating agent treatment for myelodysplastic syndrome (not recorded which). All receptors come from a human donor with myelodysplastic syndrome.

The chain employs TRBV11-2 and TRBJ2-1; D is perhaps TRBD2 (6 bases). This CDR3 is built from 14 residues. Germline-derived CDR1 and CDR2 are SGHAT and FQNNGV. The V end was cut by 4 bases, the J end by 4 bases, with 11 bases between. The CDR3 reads CASSSGLPYNEQFF. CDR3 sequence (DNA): TGTGCCAGCAGCTCGGGACTCCCATACAATGAGCAGTTCTTC.

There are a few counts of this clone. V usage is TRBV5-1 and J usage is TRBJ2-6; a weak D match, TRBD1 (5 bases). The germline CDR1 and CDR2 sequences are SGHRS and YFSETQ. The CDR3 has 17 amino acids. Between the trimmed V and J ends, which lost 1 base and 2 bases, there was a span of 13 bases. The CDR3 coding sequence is TGCGCCAGCAGCTTGACAGGTATCGAAGCTGGGGCCAACGTCCTGACTTTC. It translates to CASSLTGIEAGANVLTF. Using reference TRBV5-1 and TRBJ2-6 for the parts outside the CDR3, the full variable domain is KAGVTQTPRYLIKTRGQQVTLSCSPISGHRSVSWYQQTPGQGLQFLFEYFSETQRNKGNFPGRFSGRQFSNSRSEMNVSTLELGDSALYLCASSLTGIEAGANVLTFGAGSRLTVL.

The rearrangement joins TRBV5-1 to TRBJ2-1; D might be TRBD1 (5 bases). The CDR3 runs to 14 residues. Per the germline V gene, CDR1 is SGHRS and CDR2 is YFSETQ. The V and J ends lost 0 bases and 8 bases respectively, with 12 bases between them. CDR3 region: CASSLVQVGDEQFF. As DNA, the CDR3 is TGCGCCAGCAGCTTGGTACAGGTTGGAGATGAGCAGTTCTTC.

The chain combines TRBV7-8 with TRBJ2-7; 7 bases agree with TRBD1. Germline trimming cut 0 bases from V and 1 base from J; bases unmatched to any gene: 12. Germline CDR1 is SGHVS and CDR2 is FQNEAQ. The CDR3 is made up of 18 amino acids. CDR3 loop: CASSLASHRGIGSYEQYF. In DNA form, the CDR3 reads TGTGCCAGCAGCTTAGCGTCCCACAGGGGAATTGGATCCTACGAGCAGTACTTC.